The 18 T cell receptor beta chains presented below share a single source sample, sequenced in a study of T cell repertoires in aging, cancer and after chemotherapy. Rearranged V-D-J TRB sequences were amplified with a mixed TRB-A/B primer pool. MiXCR was run by TCRdb on the multiplex PCR reads, yielding one entry per CDR3 protein. Of about 910 distinct CDR3 sequences listed, roughly 26% are singletons. Peripheral blood genomic DNA, not sorted cells or RNA, was the template. What was sequenced was blood. The receptors derive from a human donor with a blood cancer.

Within the sample, this clonotype is medium-sized. V gene TRBV6-1 combines with J gene TRBJ2-5; possible D gene TRBD2, 6 bases. The CDR3 spans 13 residues. Between the trimmed V and J ends, which lost 8 bases and 2 bases, there was a span of 12 bases. CDR1 MNHNS and CDR2 SASEGT come from the germline V gene. Here the CDR3 DNA reads TGTGCCAGCCAAATAGCGGAACAAGAGACCCAGTACTTC. Translated, it gives CASQIAEQETQYF.

This clonotype was observed a handful of times. The chain uses TRBV12-3 or TRBV12-4 and TRBJ2-7; perhaps TRBD2 as D (5 bases). The CDR3 totals 13 residues. V was clipped by 2 bases and J by 4 bases, with 9 bases between them. The DNA for the CDR3 is TGTGCCAGCAGTTTATTGGGAGCGTACGAGCAGTACTTC. Its translation is CASSLLGAYEQYF.

Concerning this clonotype: The junction and the germline gene differ at one end; a read error may be behind it. This chain connects TRBV5-6 to TRBJ2-7; TRBD2 aligns across 14 bases. Germline CDR1 reads SGHDT; CDR2 reads YYEEEE. This CDR3 contains 15 residues. CDR3 in amino acids: CASRGRTSGRYELYF. The CDR3 DNA reads TGTGCCAGCAGAGGTAGGACTAGCGGGAGGTACGAGCTGTACTTC. Looking up the rest from reference TRBV5-6 and TRBJ2-7 gives the full variable domain: DAGVTQSPTHLIKTRGQQVTLRCSPKSGHDTVSWYQQALGQGPQFIFQYYEEEERQRGNFPDRFSGHQFPNYSSELNVNALLLGDSALYLCASRGRTSGRYELYFGPGTRLTVT.

V and J are TRBV24-1 and TRBJ1-1; D not resolved. CDR1 KGHDR and CDR2 SFDVKD come from the germline V gene. V lost 9 bases to trimming and J lost 5 bases, with 9 bases between them. The CDR3 is 11 residues long. CDR3 loop: CATGMGTEAFF. The CDR3 DNA follows: TGTGCCACCGGGATGGGGACTGAAGCTTTCTTT.

The CDR3 loop is CASSQALRNTEAFF. CDR3 coding DNA: TGCGCCAGCAGCCAAGCTTTGAGGAACACTGAAGCTTTCTTT. V and J are TRBV4-3 and TRBJ1-1; D remains unclear. The V end lost 1 base, the J end lost 1 base, and 7 bases lay between the germline ends. Germline assignment: CDR1 LGHNA and CDR2 YSLEER. This CDR3 is 14 amino acids long.

This clonotype qualifies as medium-sized (0.01 to 0.1%). The chain couples TRBV19 to TRBJ2-7, with D possibly TRBD2 on 5 matching bases. The CDR3 is made up of 13 amino acids. The V gene lost 0 bases and the J gene lost 7 bases, with 10 bases spanning the gap. Germline V CDR1 and CDR2: LNHDA, SQIVND (reference sequence). CDR3: CASSIDAGDEQYF. The CDR3 DNA reads as TGTGCCAGTAGTATAGATGCCGGGGATGAGCAGTACTTC. The complete variable domain, with remaining parts taken from reference TRBV19 and TRBJ2-7, reads DGGITQSPKYLFRKEGQNVTLSCEQNLNHDAMYWYRQDPGQGLRLIYYSQIVNDFQKGDIAEGYSVSREKKESFPLTVTSAQKNPTAFYLCASSIDAGDEQYFGPGTRLTVT.

This clonotype came up a few times. V usage is TRBV20-1 and J usage is TRBJ2-7, with 8 positions matching TRBD1. The CDR3 length is 14 residues. Trimming at V came to 4 bases and at J to 4 bases, leaving 9 bases not matched to a gene. Germline loops: CDR1 DFQATT, CDR2 SNEGSKA (reference sequence). Here the CDR3 reads CSATPTGQEYEQYF. CDR3 coding DNA: TGCAGTGCTACCCCCACGGGACAGGAGTACGAGCAGTACTTC.

The rearrangement uses TRBV11-3 and TRBJ2-5; 9 positions match TRBD2. Looked up from germline, CDR1 is SGHNT and CDR2 is YENEEA. Trimming cost V 3 bases and J 7 bases; bases outside gene matches: 0. The CDR3 is made up of 12 amino acids. CDR3 sequence: CASSFSGGTQYF. CDR3 DNA sequence: TGTGCCAGCAGCTTTAGCGGGGGGACCCAGTACTTC.

This clonotype is medium-sized. The chain uses TRBV30 and TRBJ2-1, with 11 bases matching TRBD2. Per germline, CDR1 GTSNPN and CDR2 SVGIG (reference sequence). The CDR3 is 18 amino acids. After removal of 2 bases from V and 5 bases from J, the junction contained 14 bases not matched to a gene. The DNA for the CDR3 is TGTGCCTGGAGTCCACAGGGGGGGACTAGCGGAACCCACAATGAGCAGTTCTTC. It is translated as CAWSPQGGTSGTHNEQFF.

This clonotype was picked up a small number of times. The rearrangement uses TRBV15 and TRBJ2-5, with 9 bases identical to TRBD2. Germline CDR1 LNHNV, CDR2 YYDKDF (reference sequence). Trimming removed 1 base from V and 5 bases from J; junction bases left unmatched: 8. This CDR3 has 16 amino acids. The CDR3: CATSRGGLAGLETQYF. In DNA, the CDR3 is TGTGCCACCAGCAGAGGGGGGCTAGCGGGACTCGAGACCCAGTACTTC.

In its sample, this clonotype ranks as large (0.1 to 1%). V and J are TRBV19 and TRBJ1-5; a possible D gene is TRBD1 (6 bases). Germline V CDR1 and CDR2: LNHDA, SQIVND (reference sequence). V lost 6 bases and J lost 0, with 18 bases in between. This CDR3 comprises 17 residues. In DNA, the CDR3 is TGTGCCAGTAGCCCAGGACGGGGGGCTTATAGCAATCAGCCCCAGCATTTT. Its protein product is CASSPGRGAYSNQPQHF.

In this sample, this clonotype turned up a few times. The V and J genes are TRBV6-2 or TRBV6-3 and TRBJ1-3; tentative D call: TRBD1 (5 bases). The CDR3 length is 14 residues. Trimming left V 6 bases short and J 0 bases short, with 9 bases between. Germline V lookup: CDR1 MNHEY, CDR2 SVGEGT. CDR3 in DNA: TGTGCCAGCAGGATGGACAACTCTGGAAACACCATATATTTT. Translated: CASRMDNSGNTIYF.

Points on this clonotype: One end of the junction fails to match germline, which may point to a read error. V gene TRBV27 combines with J gene TRBJ1-5; the D is unclear. Per the germline V gene, CDR1 is MNHEY and CDR2 is SMNVEV (reference sequence). The CDR3 sequence is 14 residues long. This chain's CDR3 is CANSSHGDNQPQHF. CDR3 coding DNA: TGTGCCAACAGTTCCCACGGGGACAATCAGCCCCAGCATTTT.

This clonotype was recorded a few times. The chain has TRBV20-1 and TRBJ2-5; 7 bases fit TRBD2. Trimming cost V 5 bases and J 1 base; bases outside gene matches: 10. Germline CDR1 reads DFQATT; CDR2 reads SNEGSKA (reference sequence). The CDR3 extends over 15 amino acids. The CDR3 sequence: CSAPPDASGQETQYF. CDR3 in DNA: TGCAGTGCTCCCCCCGACGCTAGCGGCCAAGAGACCCAGTACTTC.

This clonotype was seen more than once but under ten times. The chain combines TRBV19 with TRBJ2-1, with D uncertain. CDR1 and CDR2 from the germline V gene are LNHDA and SQIVND (reference sequence). CDR3 length: 12 residues. V was shortened by 3 bases and J by 9 bases, with 9 bases between the two germline ends. This CDR3 is CASSMKGREQFF. The CDR3 DNA sequence: TGTGCCAGTAGTATGAAGGGCCGTGAGCAGTTCTTC.

This clonotype was detected only a few times. The V call is TRBV6-6, the J call TRBJ1-2; no clear D gene. Germline loops: CDR1 MNHNY, CDR2 SVGAGI (reference sequence). This CDR3 region has 12 residues. The V end lost 6 bases, the J end lost 5 bases, and 10 bases lay between the germline ends. In DNA, the CDR3 is TGTGCCAGCAGGTTTATCGGGTATGGCTACACCTTC. Translation: CASRFIGYGYTF.

This clonotype was observed a handful of times. This chain links TRBV18 with TRBJ2-7; D tentatively reads TRBD1 or TRBD2 (5 bases each). Germline V gene sequence: CDR1 KGHSH, CDR2 LQKENI. The CDR3 extends over 15 amino acids. Trimming took 2 bases from V and 6 from J, leaving 17 bases between them. CDR3 in amino acids: CASSPSAGRGGEQYF. Here the CDR3 DNA reads TGTGCCAGCTCACCATCGGCAGGGAGAGGAGGCGAGCAGTACTTC.

By share of the sample, this clonotype is large. The genes are TRBV13 and TRBJ2-1; TRBD2 aligns across 7 bases. CDR1 is PRHDT and CDR2 is FYEKMQ in the germline V gene (reference sequence). V lost 5 bases and J lost 10; bases outside the gene matches: 5. The CDR3 is 12 amino acids. The chain's CDR3 is CASSPGGSEQFF. Here the CDR3 DNA reads TGTGCCAGCAGCCCCGGCGGGAGCGAGCAGTTCTTC.